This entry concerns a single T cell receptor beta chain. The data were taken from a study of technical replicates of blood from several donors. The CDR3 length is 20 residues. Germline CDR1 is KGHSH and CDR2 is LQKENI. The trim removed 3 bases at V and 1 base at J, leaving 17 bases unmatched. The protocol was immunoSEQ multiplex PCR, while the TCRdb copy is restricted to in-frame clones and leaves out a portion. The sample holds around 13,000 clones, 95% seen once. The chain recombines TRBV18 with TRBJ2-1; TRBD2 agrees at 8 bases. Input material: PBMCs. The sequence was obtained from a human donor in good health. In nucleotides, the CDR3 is TGTGCCAGCTCACCCCAGGGACTAGAGGCGCACTACCGATCCTACAATGAGCAGTTCTTC. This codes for CASSPQGLEAHYRSYNEQFF.